This TCR beta chain is from a study of tumor-infiltrating lymphocytes in primary liver carcinoma. TCR beta cDNA was reverse-transcribed from about 500 ng of total RNA. The reaction used a constant-region primer and ProtoScript II reverse transcriptase. ARM-PCR, slightly modified, supplied the TCR beta libraries through three nested multiplex PCR rounds. A C-beta reverse primer and TRBV1-TRBV30 forward primers served in each of the first two PCR rounds, at 10 cycles apiece. Each CDR3 protein is one row after TCRdb ran MiXCR on the multiplex PCR reads. The sample yields 200,000 or so distinct CDR3 sequences, 65% seen once. The germline V gene encodes CDR1 SQVTM and CDR2 ANQGSEA. The CDR3 runs to 14 residues. Unsorted whole blood yielded the blood RNA, and germline DNA was also extracted. Before the surgical procedure, around 4 milliliters of peripheral blood were collected.

The receptor was derived from a woman aged 55-75 years with primary liver carcinoma and hepatitis B virus infection. The source material was peripheral blood. The chain has TRBV29-1 and TRBJ2-1, with no clear D. As DNA, the CDR3 is TGCAGTATTGAACTGGCAGGATCCGGCAATGAGCAGTTCTTC. Amino acids: CSIELAGSGNEQFF.